This T cell receptor beta chain was documented in a study of blood T cell repertoires in COVID-19. Study-wide context: COVID-19 samples, acute and convalescent, were from the United States, Italy and Spain. Sources were T cells, B-cell-depleted T cells, or PBMCs; the material itself was cDNA or gDNA.

With V trimmed by 3 bases and J by 0 bases, 14 bases remained unmatched. CDR1 SQVTM and CDR2 ANQGSEA come from the germline V gene. The CDR3 has 18 amino acids. Per the authors' pipeline: For nucleated cells, counts were estimated from reference gene primer amplification. Profiling relied on immunoSEQ multiplex PCR, and the TCRdb table lists in-frame clones only, not all of them. The D gene and trimming were derived from the DNA, and the V and J assignments and clone size from that table. Counted here are about 140,000 clones, over 70% occurring once; the ten biggest clones make up about 1.7%. The chain has TRBV29-1 and TRBJ2-1, with 7 positions matching TRBD2. Sequenced: peripheral blood. This TCR came from a woman between 50 and 59 years old with acute or convalescent COVID-19. The CDR3 nucleotides read TGCAGCGTTGATGGTCGCCTAGCGGTAGGTTACTCCTACAATGAGCAGTTCTTC. This gives the protein CSVDGRLAVGYSYNEQFF.